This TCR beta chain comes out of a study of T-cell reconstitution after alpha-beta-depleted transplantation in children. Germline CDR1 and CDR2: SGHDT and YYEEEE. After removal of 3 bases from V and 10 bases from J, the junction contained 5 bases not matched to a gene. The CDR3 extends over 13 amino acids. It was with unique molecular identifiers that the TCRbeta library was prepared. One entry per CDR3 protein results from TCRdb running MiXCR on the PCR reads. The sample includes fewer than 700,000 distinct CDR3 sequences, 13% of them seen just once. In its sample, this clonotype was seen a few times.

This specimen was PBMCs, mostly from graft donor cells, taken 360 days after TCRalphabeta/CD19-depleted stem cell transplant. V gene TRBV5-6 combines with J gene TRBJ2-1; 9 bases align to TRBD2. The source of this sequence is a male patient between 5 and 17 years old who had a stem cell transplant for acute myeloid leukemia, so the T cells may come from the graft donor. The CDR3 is CASSSSGRREQFF. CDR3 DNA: TGTGCCAGCAGCTCAAGCGGGAGGCGGGAGCAGTTCTTC.